What follows are 5 T cell receptor beta chains derived from one specimen sequenced in a study of T cells after yellow fever vaccination. TCRdb fed the 5' RACE reads into MiXCR, producing one record per CDR3 protein. This sample has 500,000 to 650,000 distinct CDR3 sequences, with around 17% found just once. The starting material was PBMCs, obtained 5 days after the first yellow fever vaccination. Receptor source: a man aged 18 to 30 who received the YFV17D yellow fever vaccine.

CDR3 nucleotide sequence: TGCAGCGGGAGACAGGCAACTAATGAAAAACTGTTTTTT. It yields the protein CSGRQATNEKLFF. The V call is TRBV29-1, the J call TRBJ1-4, with D tentatively TRBD1 (6 bases). CDR3 length: 13 amino acids. Germline V gives CDR1 SQVTM, CDR2 ANQGSEA. The V end lost 7 bases, the J end lost 0 bases, and 9 bases lay between the germline ends.

The J gene is TRBJ2-1, the V gene TRBV4-3; D uncertain. In germline, CDR1 is LGHNA, CDR2 YSLEER. This CDR3 has 14 amino acids. The V and J ends lost 0 bases and 9 bases respectively, with 12 bases between them. CDR3 sequence: CASSQEIWSSEQFF. The CDR3 DNA reads as TGCGCCAGCAGCCAAGAGATCTGGAGCAGTGAGCAGTTCTTC.

This sequence joins TRBV12-3 or TRBV12-4 and TRBJ2-1, with D maybe TRBD2 (7 bases). This CDR3 has 14 amino acids. Trimming pared 6 bases from V and 5 bases from J, leaving 14 bases between. The CDR3 protein is CASRPPGGNNEQFF. The CDR3 DNA follows: TGTGCCAGCAGGCCCCCGGGGGGCAACAATGAGCAGTTCTTC.

The J gene is TRBJ1-2, the V gene TRBV4-3; no reliable D call. Trimming pared 1 base from V and 0 bases from J, leaving 12 bases between. The CDR3 totals 16 residues. The germline gives CDR1 LGHNA, CDR2 YSLEER. CDR3 sequence reads: CASSQALTGSNYGYTF. The CDR3 region has the DNA TGCGCCAGCAGCCAAGCCCTCACGGGGTCTAACTATGGCTACACCTTC.

This clonotype was found a few times. The chain is built from TRBV12-3 or TRBV12-4 and TRBJ2-5; no definite D call. V gave up 2 bases and J gave up 4 bases, with 11 bases separating them. The CDR3 is made up of 14 amino acids. The CDR3 region has the DNA TGTGCCAGCAGTTTAAGTGTGCTATCAGAGACCCAGTACTTC. It is translated as CASSLSVLSETQYF.